This TCR beta chain was identified during a study of OX40 agonist ivuxolimab in advanced cancers. Whole-study context: Those enrolled were 70% to 85% male, with a mean age of approximately 60 years and ages from 23 to 79.

Concerning this clone itself: The antigen remains undetermined.

Broader study findings: Low levels of normalized T-cell clonal expansion also appeared in some nonresponders. Some of the lowest clonal expansion was seen in partial responders at 0.1-3.0 mg/kg.

TCRdb's copy holds only in-frame clones and misses some; the assay was immunoSEQ multiplex PCR. The sample includes some 90,000 clones, 87% of them seen just once. This CDR3 contains 14 residues. Germline V lookup: CDR1 SGHRS, CDR2 YFSETQ. Trimming removed 4 bases from V and 7 bases from J, with 17 bases in between. This sample comprised CD4+ or CD8+ T cells sorted from blood, obtained in a trial of the OX40 agonist ivuxolimab. The chain combines TRBV5-1 with TRBJ2-5; D is perhaps TRBD1 (5 bases). The receptor's source is an adult with an advanced solid tumor such as melanoma, head and neck, liver or kidney cancer. CDR3 residues: CASSRTQGQGTQYF. CDR3 in DNA: TGCGCCAGCAGCCGAACCCAGGGTCAGGGGACCCAGTACTTC.